One and the same sample provided the 18 T cell receptor beta chains below, sequenced in a study of beta chain features in type 1 diabetes. The sequenced template was cDNA made from the entire isolated RNA. Only in-frame clones appear in the TCRdb table, and some are missing; sequencing was by immunoSEQ multiplex PCR. The table has about 400,000 clones, roughly an eighth seen once. These receptors are not linked to any known antigen. General study points: Moderately but significantly shorter TCRB CDR3s were found in Type 1 diabetes patients in all four CD4+ subsets.

Material: naive CD4+ T cells from blood. The receptors here all came from a woman in her late teens or twenties with type 1 diabetes.

There are a few counts of this clone. This chain joins TRBV6-5 and TRBJ2-7; a possible D gene is TRBD2 (5 bases). The V gene lost 0 bases and the J gene lost 8 bases, with 8 bases spanning the gap. CDR3 length: 12 amino acids. Per the germline V gene, CDR1 is MNHEY and CDR2 is SVGAGI. This chain's CDR3 is CASSYSSGQQYF. In DNA form, the CDR3 reads TGTGCCAGCAGTTACTCGAGCGGACAGCAGTACTTC.

This clone was seen only a few times. The rearrangement joins TRBV5-6 to TRBJ2-1, with TRBD2 as a possible D gene (6 bases). V was pared by 4 bases and J by 4 bases, with 9 bases between. The CDR3 consists of 13 residues. Germline V gene data show CDR1 as SGHDT and CDR2 as YYEEEE. CDR3 sequence reads: CASSPGLYNEQFF. In DNA, the CDR3 is TGTGCCAGCAGCCCGGGACTTTACAATGAGCAGTTCTTC.

The chain joins TRBV5-1 to TRBJ2-7; TRBD1 agrees at 11 bases. V trimming: 2 bases; J trimming: 5 bases; junction bases outside the gene matches: 6. Germline V CDR1 and CDR2: SGHRS, YFSETQ. This CDR3 has 15 amino acids. CDR3 nucleotides: TGCGCCAGCAGCTTAAAGGGGACAGGGGGTGACGAGCAGTACTTC. This gives the protein CASSLKGTGGDEQYF.

This clone occurred a few times. The rearrangement links TRBV19 to TRBJ1-2; D perhaps matches TRBD1 (5 bases). The length of the CDR3 is 14 residues. Trimming took 6 bases from V and 8 from J, leaving 19 bases between them. From germline, CDR1 is LNHDA and CDR2 SQIVND (reference sequence). CDR3 bases: TGTGCCAGTAGCCAAAGGGACTCCCTGAGGGGCTACACCTTC. This sequence encodes CASSQRDSLRGYTF.

This clone showed up just a few times. In DNA, the CDR3 is TGTGCCAGTACTGGACTAGTGGGCGAGCAGTACTTC. It translates to CASTGLVGEQYF. The gene calls are TRBV19 and TRBJ2-7; 7 bases align to TRBD2. The J segment lost 6 bases and the V segment lost 7 bases, leaving 6 bases of the junction unmatched. Germline V gene lookup returns CDR1 LNHDA and CDR2 SQIVND (reference sequence). This CDR3 spans 12 amino acids.

The table lists this clone with a few counts. V usage is TRBV4-3 and J usage is TRBJ2-3; 8 nucleotides match TRBD2. In germline, CDR1 is LGHNA, CDR2 YSLEER. V trimming: 0 bases; J trimming: 0 bases; junction bases outside the gene matches: 14. The CDR3 covers 20 residues. The CDR3 coding sequence is TGCGCCAGCAGCCAAGAAAGGGCTAGCGGGCGGTTGTATAGCACAGATACGCAGTATTTT. Translated, it gives CASSQERASGRLYSTDTQYF.

This clone was picked up a small number of times. V usage is TRBV7-9 and J usage is TRBJ2-2; D may be TRBD1 (6 bases). This CDR3 region has 16 residues. The V end was cut by 0 bases, the J end by 2 bases, with 10 bases between. The germline V gene has CDR1 SEHNR and CDR2 FQNEAQ (reference sequence). CDR3 nucleotides: TGTGCCAGCAGCTTAGCCGGGACACCCAACACCGGGGAGCTGTTTTTT. This gives the protein CASSLAGTPNTGELFF.

The chain carries TRBV18 and TRBJ2-7, with a possible D match to TRBD2 (5 bases). With 3 bases removed from V and 5 bases from J, the gap between germline ends came to 11 bases. The CDR3 sequence is 13 residues long. Looked up from germline, CDR1 is KGHSH and CDR2 is LQKENI. The chain's CDR3 is CASSPGGSNEQYF. In DNA form, the CDR3 reads TGTGCCAGCTCACCTGGAGGAAGTAACGAGCAGTACTTC.

This sequence joins TRBV7-2 and TRBJ2-1, with 10 positions matching TRBD2. Germline CDR1 reads SGHTA; CDR2 reads FQGNSA. CDR3 size: 14 residues. With 7 bases clipped from V and 12 bases from J, the junction kept 12 bases outside the gene matches. For the CDR3, the DNA is TGTGCCAGCACCAACGGGCTAGCGGGAGAAGGGCAGTTCTTC. Its translation is CASTNGLAGEGQFF.

The chain is built from TRBV6-5 and TRBJ1-1; possibly TRBD1 for D (6 bases). CDR3 length equals 11 residues. The V end lost 4 bases, the J end lost 8 bases, and 8 bases lay between the germline ends. Germline lookup yields CDR1 MNHEY and CDR2 SVGAGI. The CDR3 sequence is CASSFDREAFF. The CDR3 DNA reads as TGTGCCAGCAGTTTTGACAGGGAAGCTTTCTTT.

Only a few counts were recorded for this clone. The CDR3 DNA reads TGTGCCTGGAGAGCGGGCCGCTTCAGCTCTGGGGCCAACGTCCTGACTTTC. Translation: CAWRAGRFSSGANVLTF. The V and J genes are TRBV30 and TRBJ2-6, with D possibly being TRBD2 (6 bases). Germline V gene sequence: CDR1 GTSNPN, CDR2 SVGIG (reference sequence). There are 17 residues in the CDR3. Trimming took off 3 bases at V and 0 bases at J, with 15 bases between the two ends.

This clone was observed a few times. V usage is TRBV5-4 and J usage is TRBJ1-1; D not resolved. The CDR3 contains 14 residues. Germline values: CDR1 SGHNT, CDR2 YYREEE (reference sequence). V lost 1 base to trimming and J lost 1 base, with 8 bases between them. This chain's CDR3 is CASSLIPGNTEAFF. The CDR3 bases are TGTGCCAGCAGCTTGATCCCAGGGAACACTGAAGCTTTCTTT.

The V and J genes are TRBV7-2 and TRBJ1-2; no clear D gene. V was cut by 5 bases and J by 7 bases, with 14 bases left in between. The CDR3 has 13 amino acids. Germline-derived CDR1 and CDR2 are SGHTA and FQGNSA. The CDR3 here is CASSIGPAGGYTF. The CDR3 coding sequence is TGTGCCAGCAGCATCGGGCCCGCGGGTGGCTACACCTTC.

In its sample, this clone was seen a few times. The limits of the CDR3 on the DNA are not certain, so only TCRdb's listed CDR3 is given. The chain carries TRBV15 and TRBJ2-4; the table's D call TRBD1 went unverified against the DNA. Germline V gene lookup returns CDR1 LNHNV and CDR2 YYDKDF (reference sequence). The CDR3 comprises 13 residues, both ends counted. The CDR3 sequence: CATSLLVGTGASF.

This clone was observed a handful of times. The chain joins TRBV7-3 to TRBJ2-1, with no clear D. Looked up from germline, CDR1 is SGHTA and CDR2 is FQGTGA. With 2 bases removed from V and 8 bases from J, the gap between germline ends came to 13 bases. CDR3 size: 14 residues. Here the CDR3 DNA reads TGTGCCAGCAGCTTAGGAACGGCGGCGGATGAGCAGTTCTTC. Protein product: CASSLGTAADEQFF. Full variable domain (rest looked up from reference TRBV7-3 and TRBJ2-1): GAGVSQTPSNKVTEKGKYVELRCDPISGHTALYWYRQSLGQGPEFLIYFQGTGAADDSGLPNDRFFAVRPEGSVSTLKIQRTERGDSAVYLCASSLGTAADEQFFGPGTRLTVL.

The CDR3 protein is CSVAHGNTEAFF. The CDR3 DNA sequence: TGCAGCGTTGCCCACGGGAACACTGAAGCTTTCTTT. The chain recombines TRBV29-1 with TRBJ1-1; D uncertain. The germline V gene encodes CDR1 SQVTM and CDR2 ANQGSEA. The CDR3 loop spans 12 amino acids. V was clipped by 4 bases and J by 1 base, with 7 bases between them.

This clone occurred a few times. CDR3 sequence reads: CASSSLGSYFQETQYF. For the CDR3, the DNA is TGCGCCAGCAGCTCGTTGGGCAGTTATTTCCAAGAGACCCAGTACTTC. The J gene is TRBJ2-5, the V gene TRBV5-1; D not resolved. Trimming took off 3 bases at V and 1 base at J, with 16 bases between the two ends. The CDR3 has 16 residues. Germline V gives CDR1 SGHRS, CDR2 YFSETQ. The full variable domain, its missing parts supplied by reference TRBV5-1 and TRBJ2-5, is KAGVTQTPRYLIKTRGQQVTLSCSPISGHRSVSWYQQTPGQGLQFLFEYFSETQRNKGNFPGRFSGRQFSNSRSEMNVSTLELGDSALYLCASSSLGSYFQETQYFGPGTRLLVL.

This chain connects TRBV5-4 to TRBJ2-1; D gene ambiguous. The germline V gene encodes CDR1 SGHNT and CDR2 YYREEE (reference sequence). The V gene lost 0 bases and the J gene lost 8 bases, with 24 bases spanning the gap. The CDR3 sequence is 18 residues long. CDR3 nucleotides: TGTGCCAGCAGCTTGGGTACGTTTTCCCAGACATTTAACCATGAGCAGTTCTTC. Its protein product is CASSLGTFSQTFNHEQFF.